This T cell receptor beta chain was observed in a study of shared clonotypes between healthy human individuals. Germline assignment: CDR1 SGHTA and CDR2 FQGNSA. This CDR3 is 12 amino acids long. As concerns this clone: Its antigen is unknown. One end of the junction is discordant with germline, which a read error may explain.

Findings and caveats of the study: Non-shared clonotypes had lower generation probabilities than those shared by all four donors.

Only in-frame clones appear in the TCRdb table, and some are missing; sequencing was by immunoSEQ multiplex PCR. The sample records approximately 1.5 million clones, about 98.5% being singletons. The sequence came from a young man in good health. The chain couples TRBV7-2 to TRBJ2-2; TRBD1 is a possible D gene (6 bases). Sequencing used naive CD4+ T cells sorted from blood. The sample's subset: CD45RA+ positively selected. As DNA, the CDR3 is TGTGCCAGCAGCTTTGTTCGAGGGGGGCTGTTTTTT. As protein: CASSFVRGGLFF.